This T cell receptor (beta chain) originates from a study of blood T cell repertoires in COVID-19. On the study more broadly: The study drew acute and convalescent COVID-19 samples from the United States, Italy and Spain. T cells, B-cell-depleted T cells, or PBMCs supplied cDNA or gDNA.

The CDR3 totals 16 residues. Germline CDR1 reads SGHDN; CDR2 reads FVKESK. Trimming at V came to 1 base and at J to 2 bases, leaving 6 bases not matched to a gene. The authors' processing: The assay estimated nucleated cells by amplifying reference gene primers. Clones were read by immunoSEQ multiplex PCR, and TCRdb kept only the in-frame ones, dropping some. That table supplies the V and J calls and clone size; D and trimming were determined from the DNA. The sample has approximately 67,000 clones, approximately 90% seen once. Input material: peripheral blood. The clonotype was recovered from a human donor in a cohort sampled during active COVID-19. This chain uses TRBV14 with TRBJ2-3, with TRBD1 matching 7 bases. The CDR3: CASSQVGQFSTDTQYF. DNA of the CDR3: TGTGCCAGCAGCCAAGTGGGACAGTTCTCCACAGATACGCAGTATTTT.